Each of the 20 T cell receptor beta chains below was sequenced from the same sample in a study of blood T cell repertoires in COVID-19. Sequencing was performed with immunoSEQ multiplex PCR; in TCRdb, only in-frame clones are kept and a portion is missing. The sample comprises 35,000 to 50,000 clones, 91% of which are singletons, and 15% to 17% rests with the top ten. The specimen sequenced was peripheral blood. Receptor source: a woman aged 25-40 years in a cohort sampled during active COVID-19.

The chain recombines TRBV7-8 with TRBJ1-1, with D possibly TRBD1 on 6 matching bases. V lost 5 bases, J lost 8 bases, and 18 bases lay in between. The germline V gene encodes CDR1 SGHVS and CDR2 FQNEAQ. The CDR3 runs 14 residues. The CDR3 region has the DNA TGTGCCAGCAGCCACAAGGGACAAGAGCACGAAGCTTTCTTT. Translated, it gives CASSHKGQEHEAFF.

As DNA, the CDR3 is TGTGCCACCAGCAGAGAGACTAGCGGGAGGGCCAAGACCCAGTACTTC. Amino acid sequence: CATSRETSGRAKTQYF. The genes are TRBV15 and TRBJ2-5; TRBD2 aligns across 14 bases. The junction had 3 bases not matched to a gene; V was cut back by 0 bases and J by 6 bases. This CDR3 has 16 residues. Germline V gene data show CDR1 as LNHNV and CDR2 as YYDKDF (reference sequence).

This chain links TRBV9 with TRBJ2-1; TRBD2 aligns across 13 bases. The CDR3 length is 16 residues. Looked up from germline, CDR1 is SGDLS and CDR2 is YYNGEE. Unmatched junction bases numbered 8, after V lost 4 bases and J lost 7 bases. The chain's CDR3 is CASSSRLAGGANEQFF. The DNA of the CDR3 is TGTGCCAGCAGCTCGCGACTAGCGGGAGGAGCAAATGAGCAGTTCTTC.

CDR3: CASSLARQGFGYTF. CDR3 bases: TGCGCCAGCAGCTTGGCCCGACAGGGTTTTGGCTACACCTTC. V gene TRBV5-1 combines with J gene TRBJ1-2; 7 nucleotides agree with TRBD1. Germline CDR1 is SGHRS and CDR2 is YFSETQ. V dropped 0 bases and J dropped 7; count of bases not matched to a gene: 6. The CDR3 is made up of 14 amino acids.

J is TRBJ1-5 and V is TRBV2, with D possibly being TRBD1 (6 bases). V dropped 4 bases and J dropped 7 bases, with 11 bases sitting between them. CDR1 and CDR2 (germline): SNHLY, FYNNEI. The CDR3 is made up of 13 amino acids. The CDR3 spells CASSVGALQPQHF. CDR3 DNA: TGTGCCAGCAGTGTGGGGGCCTTGCAGCCCCAGCATTTT.

The gene calls are TRBV24-1 and TRBJ2-7; 8 nucleotides agree with TRBD2. Trimming at V came to 5 bases and at J to 2 bases, leaving 13 bases not matched to a gene. The CDR3 is 17 residues long. Germline CDR1 reads KGHDR; CDR2 reads SFDVKD. CDR3 region: CATSAMTDTSGTYEQYF. CDR3 DNA sequence: TGTGCCACCAGTGCCATGACGGACACTAGCGGAACCTACGAGCAGTACTTC.

The V call is TRBV7-9, the J call TRBJ2-3; TRBD1 might be the D (6 bases). V shed 2 bases and J shed 2 bases, with 8 bases lying between them. The CDR3 spans 14 residues. Germline V gene data show CDR1 as SEHNR and CDR2 as FQNEAQ (reference sequence). CDR3 DNA: TGTGCCAGCAGCTTAACAGGGATCACAGATACGCAGTATTTT. Protein: CASSLTGITDTQYF.

CDR3 sequence (DNA): TGTGCCAGCAGCTTAAGGAGGTTGGGCGGGATAGCGTACAATGAGCAGTTCTTC. Translated, it gives CASSLRRLGGIAYNEQFF. The chain couples TRBV7-3 to TRBJ2-1, with D maybe TRBD2 (6 bases). The CDR3 has 18 amino acids. The germline V and J ends were trimmed by 1 base and 4 bases, with 20 bases remaining between them. The germline V gene encodes CDR1 SGHTA and CDR2 FQGTGA.

The V and J genes are TRBV30 and TRBJ1-5, with D unresolved. The CDR3 totals 13 residues. V lost 1 base, J lost 5 bases, and 9 bases lay in between. Per the germline V gene, CDR1 is GTSNPN and CDR2 is SVGIG (reference sequence). The CDR3 DNA reads TGTGCCTGGAGTGGGGCAAACTATCAGCCCCAGCATTTT. It codes for CAWSGANYQPQHF.

This clone is a singleton in its sample. The chain links TRBV4-2 to TRBJ2-7; tentative D call: TRBD1 (6 bases). This CDR3 has 15 amino acids. The V and J ends lost 3 bases and 2 bases respectively, with 14 bases between them. Germline lookup yields CDR1 LGHNA and CDR2 YNFKEQ. CDR3 bases: TGTGCCAGCAGCCACCCGACAGGAGACCCCTACGAGCAGTACTTC. Its protein product is CASSHPTGDPYEQYF.

The chain uses TRBV30 and TRBJ2-7, with D possibly being TRBD2 (5 bases). With 0 bases removed from V and 4 bases from J, the gap between germline ends came to 13 bases. CDR3 length: 14 amino acids. Germline V gene sequence: CDR1 GTSNPN, CDR2 SVGIG (reference sequence). This CDR3 reads CAWSVRGSSYEQYF. CDR3 nucleotide sequence: TGTGCCTGGAGTGTACGGGGTTCCTCATACGAGCAGTACTTC.

The chain employs TRBV28 and TRBJ2-1, with 15 bases that match TRBD2. CDR1 MDHEN and CDR2 SYDVKM come from the germline V gene. Trimming cost V 5 bases and J 0 bases; bases outside gene matches: 8. CDR3 size: 19 residues. As DNA, the CDR3 is TGTGCCAGCAGTCTCGCGGGACTAGCGGGAGGTATCTCCTACAATGAGCAGTTCTTC. It specifies CASSLAGLAGGISYNEQFF.

The chain joins TRBV6-5 to TRBJ2-1; D remains ambiguous. The CDR3 loop spans 11 amino acids. V lost 9 bases and J 4 bases, leaving 7 bases between the germline ends. The germline V gene has CDR1 MNHEY and CDR2 SVGAGI. The CDR3 DNA reads as TGTGCCAGTTACAAATACAATGAGCAGTTCTTC. Protein product: CASYKYNEQFF.

This chain joins TRBV5-4 and TRBJ1-1, with D tentatively TRBD1 (5 bases). Trimming pared 4 bases from V and 3 bases from J, leaving 13 bases between. Germline CDR1 SGHNT, CDR2 YYREEE (reference sequence). There are 14 residues in the CDR3. The CDR3 DNA reads TGTGCCAGCAGCCCGAGGAGGGGAGACACTGAAGCTTTCTTT. This translates into CASSPRRGDTEAFF.

This clone has just a few counts. This sequence joins TRBV7-2 and TRBJ2-6, with D possibly being TRBD2 (5 bases). The CDR3 extends over 16 amino acids. CDR1 and CDR2 (germline): SGHTA, FQGNSA. V was shortened by 0 bases and J by 0 bases, with 6 bases between the two germline ends. DNA of the CDR3: TGTGCCAGCAGCTTAGCGGCGGGCTCTGGGGCCAACGTCCTGACTTTC. Protein sequence: CASSLAAGSGANVLTF.

This chain links TRBV6-1 with TRBJ2-1, with 11 nucleotides matching TRBD2. This CDR3 spans 15 amino acids. CDR1 is MNHNS and CDR2 is SASEGT in the germline V gene. V shed 1 base and J 4 bases; nucleotides not matched to a gene: 0. This CDR3 is CASSEGLAGYNEQFF. As DNA, the CDR3 is TGTGCCAGCAGTGAAGGACTAGCGGGGTACAATGAGCAGTTCTTC.

The chain joins TRBV28 to TRBJ2-1; 11 bases are shared with TRBD1. This CDR3 is built from 16 residues. The germline gives CDR1 MDHEN, CDR2 SYDVKM. J was trimmed by 8 bases and V by 2 bases; bases with no gene match: 8. The CDR3 loop is CASSLPGTGGYYEQFF. The DNA for the CDR3 is TGTGCCAGCAGTTTACCAGGGACAGGGGGTTACTATGAGCAGTTCTTC.

This chain connects TRBV6-2 or TRBV6-3 to TRBJ2-7; 11 positions agree with TRBD1. J lost 0 bases, V lost 2 bases, and 9 bases had no gene match. CDR1 and CDR2 from the germline V gene are MNHEY and SVGEGT. The CDR3 extends over 18 amino acids. DNA of the CDR3: TGTGCCAGCAGTTACCCCGGCGGGACAGGGGGATTCTCCTACGAGCAGTACTTC. As protein: CASSYPGGTGGFSYEQYF.

This clone showed up just once. This chain uses TRBV19 with TRBJ2-7; 14 bases line up with TRBD2. This CDR3 comprises 17 residues. J gave up 2 bases and V 5 bases, and 8 bases lay outside the gene matches. Per the germline V gene, CDR1 is LNHDA and CDR2 is SQIVND (reference sequence). The chain's CDR3 is CASSPGTSGSLPYEQYF. In DNA form, the CDR3 reads TGTGCCAGTAGTCCAGGGACTAGCGGGAGTCTTCCCTACGAGCAGTACTTC.

The rearrangement uses TRBV11-2 and TRBJ1-2; TRBD1 aligns across 8 bases. CDR1 is SGHAT, CDR2 FQNNGV, per germline. The V and J ends lost 8 bases and 8 bases, in that order; junction bases with no gene match: 4. This CDR3 spans 11 amino acids. The CDR3, as DNA: TGTGCCAGCGGACAGGGTCGGGGCTACACCTTC. Amino acids: CASGQGRGYTF.